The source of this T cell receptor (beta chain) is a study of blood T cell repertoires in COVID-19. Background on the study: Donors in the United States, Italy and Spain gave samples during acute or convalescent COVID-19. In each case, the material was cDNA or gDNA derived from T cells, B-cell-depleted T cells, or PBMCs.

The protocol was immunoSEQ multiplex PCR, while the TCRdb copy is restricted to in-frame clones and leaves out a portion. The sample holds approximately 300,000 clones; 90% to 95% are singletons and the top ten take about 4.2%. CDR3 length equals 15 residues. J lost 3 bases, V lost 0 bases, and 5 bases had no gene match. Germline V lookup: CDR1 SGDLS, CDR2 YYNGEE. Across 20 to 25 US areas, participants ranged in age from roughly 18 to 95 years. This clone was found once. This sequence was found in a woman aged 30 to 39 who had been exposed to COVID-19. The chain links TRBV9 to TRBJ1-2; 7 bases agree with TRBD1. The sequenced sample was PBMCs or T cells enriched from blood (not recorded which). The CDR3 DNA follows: TGTGCCAGCAGCGTAGCTACAGGGGTAGACTATGGCTACACCTTC. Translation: CASSVATGVDYGYTF.